This T cell receptor beta chain was identified in a study of T cell responses to AZD1222 COVID-19 vaccine. Study-wide points: Seropositive status at baseline applied to only 5 to 7 AZD1222 recipients. Regions 160-218 and 743-854 dominated among vaccine-associated CD4 TCRs spanning spike. Breadth and depth of Spike-specific TCRs rose after two AZD1222 doses. Clonal diversity may have been underestimated in mostly white British donors.

This clone showed up just once. Its antigen remains unknown. Sequenced by immunoSEQ multiplex PCR; TCRdb stores in-frame clones only, minus some. The table has about 35,000 clones, about nine tenths seen once; the top ten hold approximately 11%. Sequences were derived from peripheral blood, sampled 28 days after the second AZD1222 dose. The source of this sequence is an adult who received the AZD1222 COVID-19 vaccine.

The CDR3 bases are TGTGCCAGCAGCTTGGATTCGGGGGCTGGGGCCAACGTCCTGACTTTC. This encodes CASSLDSGAGANVLTF. J is TRBJ2-6 and V is TRBV5-6, with D tentatively TRBD2 (6 bases). Germline CDR1 reads SGHDT; CDR2 reads YYEEEE. The CDR3 length is 16 residues. The V gene lost 0 bases and the J gene lost 2 bases, with 9 bases spanning the gap.